This entry concerns a single T cell receptor beta chain. Original processing notes: Amplified reference gene primers provided the basis for estimating nucleated cell counts. The table came from immunoSEQ multiplex PCR; TCRdb's copy has only in-frame clones and leaves some out. That table furnishes V, J and clone size, whereas the DNA furnished D and trimming. The table lists hundreds of thousands of clones, 65% to 90% of them singletons. The source of the sample is a study of blood T cell repertoires in COVID-19. Study at large: The cDNA or gDNA used as material had been derived from T cells, B-cell-depleted T cells, or PBMCs.

V lost 2 bases to trimming and J lost 0 bases; unmatched junction nucleotides: 6. The germline CDR1 and CDR2 sequences are GTSNPN and SVGIG (reference sequence). The CDR3 loop spans 17 amino acids. Which cohort a participant joined came from the clinical history participants gave. Two negative PCRs, clearance, or symptom resolution had been documented for recovered Cohort 3 donors. Specimen: PBMCs or T cells enriched from blood (not recorded which). The TCR sequence derives from a young man who had recovered from COVID-19. The V call is TRBV30, the J call TRBJ2-6, with 8 bases lining up with TRBD1. The DNA of the CDR3 is TGTGCCTGGAGTACCGGGACAGGATACTCTGGGGCCAACGTCCTGACTTTC. It encodes CAWSTGTGYSGANVLTF.